This entry features one TCR beta chain sequence. The V and J ends lost 1 base and 6 bases respectively, with 10 bases between them. The germline CDR1 and CDR2 sequences are SGHAT and FQNNGV. The CDR3 runs to 14 residues. These data originate in a study of blood T cell repertoires in COVID-19. Repertoires were generated with immunoSEQ multiplex PCR, while TCRdb's copy carries only in-frame clones and drops some. The table has 190,000 or so clones, over 70% seen once. The sample taken for sequencing was peripheral blood. The V and J genes are TRBV11-2 and TRBJ2-1; possible D gene TRBD1, 5 bases. This receptor was taken from a man aged 45-65 years with active or convalescent COVID-19. The DNA for the CDR3 is TGTGCCAGCAGCTTAGTGCAGGGAATCAATGAGCAGTTCTTC. Protein: CASSLVQGINEQFF. The full variable domain, in which reference TRBV11-2 and TRBJ2-1 provide the parts outside the CDR3, is EAGVAQSPRYKIIEKRQSVAFWCNPISGHATLYWYQQILGQGPKLLIQFQNNGVVDDSQLPKDRFSAERLKGVDSTLKIQPAKLEDSAVYLCASSLVQGINEQFFGPGTRLTVL.